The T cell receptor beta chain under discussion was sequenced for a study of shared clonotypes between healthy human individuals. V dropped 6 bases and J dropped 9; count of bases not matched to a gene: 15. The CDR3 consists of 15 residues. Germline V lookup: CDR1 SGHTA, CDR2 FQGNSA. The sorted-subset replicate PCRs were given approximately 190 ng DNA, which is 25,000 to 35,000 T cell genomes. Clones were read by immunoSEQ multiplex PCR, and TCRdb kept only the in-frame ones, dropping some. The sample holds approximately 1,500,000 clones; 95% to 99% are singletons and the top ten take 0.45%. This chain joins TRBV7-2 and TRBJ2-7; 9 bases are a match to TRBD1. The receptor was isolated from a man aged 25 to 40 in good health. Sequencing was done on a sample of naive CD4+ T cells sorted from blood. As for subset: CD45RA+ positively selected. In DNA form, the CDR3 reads TGTGCCAGCAGACGGATGGGGGACAGGGTGTTCGCGCAGTACTTC. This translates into CASRRMGDRVFAQYF.